The clone carrying this T cell receptor beta chain was detected ten times or more. Its antigen remains unknown. This specimen belongs to a study of Graves' ophthalmopathy and Graves' hyperthyroidism. Points from the study as a whole: Prediction of ophthalmopathy progression reached about 71% sensitivity and approximately 73% specificity. For separating ophthalmopathy from stable hyperthyroidism, a 13-signature model gave approximately 90% sensitivity and approximately 80% specificity.

Amplifying from RNA transcripts, the study obtained TCR beta CDR3 regions. First-round RT-PCR with HTBI primers preceded a second-round multiplex PCR. Using its own MiXCR run on the multiplex PCR reads, TCRdb lists one record per CDR3 protein. The sample records more than 300,000 distinct CDR3 sequences, about a sixth being singletons. Germline loops: CDR1 SGHAT, CDR2 FQNNGV. This CDR3 spans 15 amino acids. V trimming: 5 bases; J trimming: 7 bases; junction bases outside the gene matches: 14. Ophthalmopathy not arising within 18 months of follow-up defined hyperthyroidism as stable. Material: peripheral blood. The chain combines TRBV11-2 with TRBJ2-7; TRBD1 matches at 7 bases. This TCR was sampled from an adult woman with stable Graves' hyperthyroidism. CDR3 residues: CASSTTGANLREQYF. The CDR3 bases are TGTGCCAGCAGCACAACAGGGGCTAACTTGAGGGAGCAGTACTTC.